A single sample is the source of the 18 T cell receptor beta chains below, sequenced in a study of blood T cell repertoires in COVID-19. Assay: immunoSEQ multiplex PCR; the TCRdb copy retains only in-frame clones and omits some. The table lists approximately 210,000 clones, approximately 86% of them singletons. Sequencing was carried out using PBMCs or T cells enriched from blood (not recorded which). The receptors here all came from a woman younger than 45 who had recovered from COVID-19.

The CDR3 sequence is CASSIETGGAKNIQYF. The CDR3, as DNA: TGTGCCAGTAGTATAGAGACAGGGGGAGCCAAAAACATTCAGTACTTC. V is TRBV19 and J is TRBJ2-4; 9 positions match TRBD1. This CDR3 is 16 amino acids long. Germline loops: CDR1 LNHDA, CDR2 SQIVND (reference sequence). V was pared by 0 bases and J by 0 bases, with 0 bases of the junction left unmatched.

CDR3 in DNA: TGTGCCAGCAGCACGGGAGTGGTCCATGAGCAGTTCTTC. Translating it yields CASSTGVVHEQFF. The chain is built from TRBV9 and TRBJ2-1; a weak D match, TRBD2 (6 bases). Germline-derived CDR1 and CDR2 are SGDLS and YYNGEE. V was clipped by 4 bases and J by 8 bases, with 13 bases between them. The CDR3 loop spans 13 amino acids.

This clone is a singleton in its sample. The chain carries TRBV27 and TRBJ1-4; D gene uncertain. The CDR3 contains 15 residues. V lost 10 bases and J 5 bases, leaving 20 bases between the germline ends. Germline CDR1 is MNHEY and CDR2 is SMNVEV (reference sequence). This CDR3 is CATSRTPGRNEKLFF. In DNA, the CDR3 is TGTGCCACAAGTAGGACTCCCGGGCGAAATGAAAAACTGTTTTTT.

This rearrangement joins TRBV6-1 to TRBJ1-1; D not resolved. CDR1 and CDR2 from the germline V gene are MNHNS and SASEGT. The V end was cut by 1 base, the J end by 10 bases, with 10 bases between. CDR3 length: 12 amino acids. CDR3 DNA: TGTGCCAGCAGTGAAGGAAGCCTCGCAGCTTTCTTT. Encoded protein: CASSEGSLAAFF.

V gene TRBV2 combines with J gene TRBJ2-5, with 8 bases lining up with TRBD2. From germline, CDR1 is SNHLY and CDR2 FYNNEI. The CDR3 is 15 amino acids. The V segment lost 6 bases and the J segment 1 base; nucleotides outside the gene matches: 7. Here the CDR3 reads CASRTPGGPQETQYF. CDR3 coding DNA: TGTGCCAGCAGGACCCCGGGGGGGCCCCAAGAGACCCAGTACTTC.

The chain combines TRBV7-9 with TRBJ1-2; D perhaps matches TRBD1 (5 bases). V was cut by 5 bases and J by 8 bases, with 21 bases left in between. The CDR3 spans 15 residues. Germline V gives CDR1 SEHNR, CDR2 FQNEAQ (reference sequence). The CDR3 here is CASSRKVVLQEGYTF. The CDR3 nucleotides read TGTGCCAGCAGCCGCAAAGTGGTCCTACAGGAGGGCTACACCTTC.

The V and J genes are TRBV7-2 and TRBJ2-7; 7 bases match TRBD1. With V trimmed by 5 bases and J by 3 bases, 10 bases remained unmatched. Germline CDR1 and CDR2: SGHTA and FQGNSA. CDR3 length: 15 residues. The CDR3 DNA sequence: TGTGCCAGCAGCACTCGGACAGGCCTCTACTACGAGCAGTACTTC. This gives the protein CASSTRTGLYYEQYF.

The table lists this clone with a count of one. The CDR3 here is CASSYSDISYEQYF. The CDR3 nucleotides read TGTGCCAGCAGTTACTCGGACATTTCCTACGAGCAGTACTTC. This rearrangement joins TRBV6-5 to TRBJ2-7; maybe TRBD1 (5 bases). V lost 0 bases to trimming and J lost 1 base, with 7 bases between them. Germline V CDR1 and CDR2: MNHEY, SVGAGI. The CDR3 length is 14 residues.

The genes are TRBV11-3 and TRBJ1-1, with D possibly being TRBD1 (5 bases). CDR3 length: 14 amino acids. Trimming took off 5 bases at V and 1 base at J, with 11 bases between the two ends. Germline values: CDR1 SGHNT, CDR2 YENEEA. The CDR3 bases are TGTGCCAGCAGCCGCGGGGGGGAGAACACTGAAGCTTTCTTT. Translated: CASSRGGENTEAFF.

Only one count was recorded for this clone. The J gene is TRBJ1-3, the V gene TRBV4-3, with D tentatively TRBD1 (5 bases). V was shortened by 1 base and J by 3 bases, with 10 bases between the two germline ends. In germline, CDR1 is LGHNA, CDR2 YSLEER. This CDR3 contains 15 residues. CDR3 DNA: TGCGCCAGCAGCCAAGCCCCAGGGAATGGAAACACCATATATTTT. This translates into CASSQAPGNGNTIYF.

This clone was seen only a few times. The V and J genes are TRBV23-1 and TRBJ1-1, with D possibly TRBD1 on 6 matching bases. TRBV23-1 is marked as an open reading frame, function uncertain. This CDR3 has 15 residues. V lost 0 bases, J lost 1 base, and 9 bases lay in between. The CDR3 nucleotides read TGCGCCAGCAGTCAATCCCGGACAGCGAACACTGAAGCTTTCTTT. Translated, it gives CASSQSRTANTEAFF.

The chain carries TRBV9 and TRBJ2-1; 10 positions agree with TRBD2. The junction had 8 bases not matched to a gene; V was cut back by 0 bases and J by 8 bases. Germline loops: CDR1 SGDLS, CDR2 YYNGEE. The CDR3 has 16 residues. The CDR3 sequence: CASSVEGSSGSDEQFF. Written as DNA, the CDR3 is TGTGCCAGCAGCGTAGAGGGGTCTAGCGGGAGCGATGAGCAGTTCTTC. Drawing the rest from reference TRBV9 and TRBJ2-1, the complete variable domain is DSGVTQTPKHLITATGQRVTLRCSPRSGDLSVYWYQQSLDQGLQFLIQYYNGEERAKGNILERFSAQQFPDLHSELNLSSLELGDSALYFCASSVEGSSGSDEQFFGPGTRLTVL.

This clone was recorded once. V is TRBV19 and J is TRBJ1-1; tentative D call: TRBD1 (5 bases). Trimming cost V 9 bases and J 7 bases, with 12 bases left between them. Germline V gene sequence: CDR1 LNHDA, CDR2 SQIVND (reference sequence). CDR3 length: 11 amino acids. The CDR3 is CASVQALEAFF. For the CDR3, the DNA is TGTGCCAGCGTACAGGCGCTTGAAGCTTTCTTT. Supplemented by reference TRBV19 and TRBJ1-1, the full variable domain reads DGGITQSPKYLFRKEGQNVTLSCEQNLNHDAMYWYRQDPGQGLRLIYYSQIVNDFQKGDIAEGYSVSREKKESFPLTVTSAQKNPTAFYLCASVQALEAFFGQGTRLTVV.

The chain combines TRBV27 with TRBJ1-1, with D possibly being TRBD1 (6 bases). The CDR3 consists of 15 residues. Deletions cut 5 bases from V and 3 bases from J, with 16 bases between. The germline gives CDR1 MNHEY, CDR2 SMNVEV (reference sequence). CDR3 residues: CASSPGQSAYTEAFF. CDR3 coding DNA: TGTGCCAGCAGTCCCGGACAGAGCGCTTACACTGAAGCTTTCTTT.

This clone was counted once. The gene calls are TRBV29-1 and TRBJ1-2; 10 bases align to TRBD1. In germline, CDR1 is SQVTM, CDR2 ANQGSEA. V was pared by 2 bases and J by 7 bases, with 10 bases of the junction left unmatched. The CDR3 runs to 15 residues. In DNA, the CDR3 is TGCAGCGTTGAATCTTCGGGACAGGGGTTTACTGGCTACACCTTC. Protein sequence: CSVESSGQGFTGYTF.

J is TRBJ2-7 and V is TRBV6-5, with 8 positions matching TRBD2. With V trimmed by 6 bases and J by 6 bases, 13 bases remained unmatched. The CDR3 loop spans 15 amino acids. Germline V CDR1 and CDR2: MNHEY, SVGAGI. In DNA, the CDR3 is TGTGCCAGCAGAACTCCTTCCGGGACTAGTGGCGAGCAGTACTTC. Its translation is CASRTPSGTSGEQYF.

This clone was recorded a few times. This chain connects TRBV7-2 to TRBJ1-1; the D gene is possibly TRBD1 (6 bases). V was trimmed by 1 base and J by 4 bases, leaving 16 bases between them. The CDR3 runs 16 residues. In germline, CDR1 is SGHTA, CDR2 FQGNSA. CDR3 residues: CASSLGYNIGGTEAFF. CDR3 nucleotide sequence: TGTGCCAGCAGCTTAGGATACAACATAGGGGGCACTGAAGCTTTCTTT.

The V gene is TRBV5-4, the J gene TRBJ1-4; TRBD1 matches 9 bases. CDR3 length: 15 residues. V lost 2 bases and J lost 10; bases outside the gene matches: 9. The germline V gene encodes CDR1 SGHNT and CDR2 YYREEE (reference sequence). This CDR3 is CASSFIPGQGGKLFF. The CDR3, as DNA: TGTGCCAGCAGCTTCATTCCGGGACAGGGTGGAAAACTGTTTTTT.